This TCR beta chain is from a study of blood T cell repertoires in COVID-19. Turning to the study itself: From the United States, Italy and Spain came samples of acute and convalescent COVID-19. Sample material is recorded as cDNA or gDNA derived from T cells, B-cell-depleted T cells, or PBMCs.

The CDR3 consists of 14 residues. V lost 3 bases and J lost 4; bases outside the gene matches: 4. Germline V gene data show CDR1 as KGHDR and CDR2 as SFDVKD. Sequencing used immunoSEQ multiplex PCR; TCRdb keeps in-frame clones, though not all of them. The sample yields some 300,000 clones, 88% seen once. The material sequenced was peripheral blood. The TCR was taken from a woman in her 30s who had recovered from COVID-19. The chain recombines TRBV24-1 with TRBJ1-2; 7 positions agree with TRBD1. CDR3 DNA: TGTGCCACCAGTGATCCGGGACAGTTCTATGGCTACACCTTC. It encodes CATSDPGQFYGYTF.